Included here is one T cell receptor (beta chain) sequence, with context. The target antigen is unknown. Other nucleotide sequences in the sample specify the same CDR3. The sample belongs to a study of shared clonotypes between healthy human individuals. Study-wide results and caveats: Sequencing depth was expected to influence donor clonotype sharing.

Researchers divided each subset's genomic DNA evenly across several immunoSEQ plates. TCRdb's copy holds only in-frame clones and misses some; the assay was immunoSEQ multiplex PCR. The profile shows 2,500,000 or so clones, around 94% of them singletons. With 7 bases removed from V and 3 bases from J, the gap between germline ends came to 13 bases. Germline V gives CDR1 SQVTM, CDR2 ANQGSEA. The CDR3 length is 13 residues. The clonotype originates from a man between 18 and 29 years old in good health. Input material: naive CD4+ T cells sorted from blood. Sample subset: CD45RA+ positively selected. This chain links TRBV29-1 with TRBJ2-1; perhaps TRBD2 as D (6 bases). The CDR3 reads CSGGGRLYNEQFF. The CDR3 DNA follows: TGCAGCGGGGGAGGACGCCTCTACAATGAGCAGTTCTTC.